The 25 T cell receptor beta chains reported below all come from one sample, sequenced in a study of CD8 T cells in Susac syndrome. The RNA input was roughly 0.45 to 1 ug, and it was reverse transcribed with random hexamers. MiXCR, applied by TCRdb to the immunoSEQ multiplex PCR reads, yields one record per CDR3 protein. The table has tens of thousands of distinct CDR3 sequences, 85% to 95% seen once. Input material: CD4+ T cells from PBMCs. The receptors here all came from a human donor with Susac syndrome.

The chain has TRBV30 and TRBJ1-4; D possibly corresponds to TRBD1 (5 bases). Trimming pared 3 bases from V and 5 bases from J, leaving 16 bases between. CDR3 length: 15 residues. The germline V gene encodes CDR1 GTSNPN and CDR2 SVGIG (reference sequence). The CDR3 DNA is TGTGCCTGGAGAGGCAGGGCTACCGCAAATGAAAAACTGTTTTTT. Encoded protein: CAWRGRATANEKLFF.

The chain uses TRBV27 and TRBJ2-1; D not certain. Per germline, CDR1 MNHEY and CDR2 SMNVEV (reference sequence). This CDR3 comprises 13 residues. The germline V and J ends were trimmed by 8 bases and 1 base, with 9 bases remaining between them. CDR3 residues: CASRGRSYNEQFF. The CDR3 nucleotides read TGTGCCAGCCGCGGTCGATCCTACAATGAGCAGTTCTTC.

V gene TRBV9 combines with J gene TRBJ2-1; the D gene is possibly TRBD2 (5 bases). The CDR3 consists of 14 residues. V was clipped by 4 bases and J by 6 bases, with 14 bases between them. Germline V lookup: CDR1 SGDLS, CDR2 YYNGEE. Here the CDR3 reads CASSPKGVFNEQFF. The DNA for the CDR3 is TGTGCCAGCAGCCCAAAGGGAGTTTTCAATGAGCAGTTCTTC.

This chain joins TRBV12-3 or TRBV12-4 and TRBJ2-7; D remains unclear. This CDR3 is built from 15 residues. V lost 6 bases, J lost 3 bases, and 18 bases lay in between. The CDR3 DNA reads as TGTGCCAGCAGCCCAATAGGGCGTCGCGTCTACGAGCAGTACTTC. Translated: CASSPIGRRVYEQYF.

This clonotype occurred once. DNA of the CDR3: TGTGCCACCAGCAGAGATGGACTAGCCGCCGATGAGCAGTTCTTC. This codes for CATSRDGLAADEQFF. J is TRBJ2-1 and V is TRBV15; 8 bases fit TRBD2. The CDR3 consists of 15 residues. V trimming: 0 bases; J trimming: 8 bases; junction bases outside the gene matches: 6. CDR1 is LNHNV, CDR2 YYDKDF, per germline (reference sequence).

The genes are TRBV10-3 and TRBJ2-3, with TRBD2 as a possible D gene (5 bases). The CDR3 has 16 amino acids. From germline, CDR1 is ENHRY and CDR2 SYGVKD. V was trimmed by 6 bases and J by 0 bases, leaving 16 bases between them. The CDR3 is CAISAIGRTSTDTQYF. The CDR3 DNA sequence: TGTGCCATCAGCGCCATTGGGAGAACTAGCACAGATACGCAGTATTTT.

DNA for the CDR3: TGTGCCAGCAGTTTCTTACTAAAAGGCTCCTACGAGCAGTACTTC. Protein: CASSFLLKGSYEQYF. J is TRBJ2-7 and V is TRBV12-3 or TRBV12-4; D unresolved. The CDR3 sequence is 15 residues long. V lost 3 bases and J lost 0, with 12 bases in between.

J is TRBJ2-7 and V is TRBV20-1; 8 bases line up with TRBD2. V lost 6 bases, J lost 4 bases, and 14 bases stayed unmatched. The CDR3 is 15 amino acids. CDR1 and CDR2 from the germline V gene are DFQATT and SNEGSKA (reference sequence). CDR3 amino acids: CSAPPGGSAGYEQYF. Written as DNA, the CDR3 is TGCAGTGCCCCCCCGGGGGGGAGCGCGGGGTACGAGCAGTACTTC.

This clonotype has a single count. The chain joins TRBV20-1 to TRBJ2-5, with D perhaps matching TRBD1 (8 bases). This CDR3 is built from 16 residues. V dropped 5 bases and J dropped 1 base, with 20 bases sitting between them. From germline, CDR1 is DFQATT and CDR2 SNEGSKA (reference sequence). Here the CDR3 reads CSASGGAGGRQETQYF. Written as DNA, the CDR3 is TGCAGTGCTTCAGGGGGGGCAGGGGGCCGCCAAGAGACCCAGTACTTC.

The chain recombines TRBV29-1 with TRBJ1-5, with D unclear. V lost 5 bases and J lost 4, with 12 bases in between. CDR3 length equals 13 residues. The germline V gene encodes CDR1 SQVTM and CDR2 ANQGSEA. The chain's CDR3 is CSVRDGGNQPQHF. CDR3 in DNA: TGCAGCGTTCGGGATGGAGGTAATCAGCCCCAGCATTTT.

Written as DNA, the CDR3 is TGTGCCAGCATCCAAGCGGGTGGTGGAAACACCATATATTTT. Its translation is CASIQAGGGNTIYF. The chain has TRBV28 and TRBJ1-3; no firm D call. Trimming removed 7 bases from V and 3 bases from J, with 13 bases in between. The CDR3 totals 14 residues. Germline V lookup: CDR1 MDHEN, CDR2 SYDVKM.

The chain is built from TRBV5-4 and TRBJ1-6, with D possibly TRBD1 on 5 matching bases. Germline-derived CDR1 and CDR2 are SGHNT and YYREEE (reference sequence). Trimming left V 1 base short and J 9 bases short, with 11 bases between. This CDR3 has 14 residues. The CDR3: CASSLQGGSSPLHF. CDR3 coding DNA: TGTGCCAGCAGCTTGCAGGGAGGGAGTTCACCCCTCCACTTT.

This clonotype was counted a single time. The chain couples TRBV11-3 to TRBJ1-1, with D maybe TRBD1 (5 bases). Germline CDR1 is SGHNT and CDR2 is YENEEA. This CDR3 spans 13 amino acids. The germline V and J ends were trimmed by 5 bases and 3 bases, with 10 bases remaining between them. The CDR3 loop is CASSHKGDTEAFF. The CDR3 coding sequence is TGTGCCAGCAGCCACAAAGGGGACACTGAAGCTTTCTTT.

The chain joins TRBV9 to TRBJ2-7; 9 positions match TRBD1. Trimming took 2 bases from V and 2 from J; bases not matched to a gene: 5. This CDR3 comprises 15 residues. Per germline, CDR1 SGDLS and CDR2 YYNGEE. The CDR3 here is CASSVGQGSTYEQYF. The CDR3 nucleotides are TGTGCCAGCAGCGTTGGACAGGGGTCAACCTACGAGCAGTACTTC.

The V and J genes are TRBV10-3 and TRBJ2-3; no firm D call. The ends were cut back, 0 bases at V and 4 bases at J, with 8 bases in the middle. The CDR3 has 14 residues. Germline loops: CDR1 ENHRY, CDR2 SYGVKD. The CDR3 spells CAISESSFSDTQYF. The CDR3 DNA sequence: TGTGCCATCAGTGAGTCTAGCTTCTCAGATACGCAGTATTTT.

V is TRBV9 and J is TRBJ1-3; no clear D gene. CDR1 and CDR2 from the germline V gene are SGDLS and YYNGEE. V was pared by 2 bases and J by 6 bases, with 6 bases between. CDR3 length: 12 amino acids. The CDR3 DNA follows: TGTGCCAGCAGCGTTACAGAAAACACCATATATTTT. It encodes CASSVTENTIYF.

The gene calls are TRBV30 and TRBJ2-7; D is tentatively TRBD1 or TRBD2 (6 bases each). Germline V lookup: CDR1 GTSNPN, CDR2 SVGIG (reference sequence). CDR3 length equals 12 residues. Trimming removed 7 bases from V and 6 bases from J, with 16 bases in between. In DNA, the CDR3 is TGTGCCTCTAAAAAGGGGGGCGGCGAGCAGTACTTC. Its protein is CASKKGGGEQYF.

The rearrangement links TRBV29-1 to TRBJ1-4; 8 nucleotides match TRBD1. Germline CDR1 SQVTM, CDR2 ANQGSEA. The V segment lost 2 bases and the J segment 15 bases; nucleotides outside the gene matches: 11. CDR3 length: 13 residues. Written as DNA, the CDR3 is TGCAGCGTTGAATTTGAGGGAACAGGGGGAATGTTTTTT. Translating gives CSVEFEGTGGMFF.

In the case of this clonotype: The junction departs from the called germline gene at one end, perhaps through a read error. The chain has TRBV12-3 or TRBV12-4 and TRBJ2-7; D is possibly TRBD1 (6 bases). The CDR3 consists of 17 residues. The DNA of the CDR3 is TGTGCTAGCAGTTCCGGGACGGGGAACCTAAAAGGGGGCGAGCAGTACTTC. Its protein is CASSSGTGNLKGGEQYF.

The rearrangement links TRBV19 to TRBJ1-2; the D gene is possibly TRBD1 (5 bases). The V end was cut by 7 bases, the J end by 5 bases, with 14 bases between. CDR3 length equals 13 residues. Looked up from germline, CDR1 is LNHDA and CDR2 is SQIVND (reference sequence). CDR3 region: CASTGLRGYGYTF. The CDR3 DNA sequence: TGTGCCAGTACAGGGCTCCGCGGGTATGGCTACACCTTC.

Only one count was recorded for this clonotype. The chain is built from TRBV6-5 and TRBJ2-3; D remains ambiguous. This CDR3 has 14 amino acids. V lost 6 bases to trimming and J lost 4 bases, with 14 bases between them. Germline CDR1 MNHEY, CDR2 SVGAGI. The DNA of the CDR3 is TGTGCCAGCAGGACCCCGGCCGTCGCAGATACGCAGTATTTT. Amino acid sequence: CASRTPAVADTQYF.

The chain carries TRBV12-3 or TRBV12-4 and TRBJ2-7, with D hard to call. Trimming pared 4 bases from V and 6 bases from J, leaving 1 base between. The CDR3 has 9 amino acids. CDR3 protein: CASSSEQYF. The CDR3 coding sequence is TGTGCCAGCAGTTCCGAGCAGTACTTC.

This chain connects TRBV9 to TRBJ1-1, with D possibly matching TRBD1 (5 bases). CDR3 size: 15 residues. The V end was cut by 4 bases, the J end by 1 base, with 14 bases between. Germline CDR1 reads SGDLS; CDR2 reads YYNGEE. The CDR3 region has the DNA TGTGCCAGCAGCATTGGGGCCTTAGGGAACACTGAAGCTTTCTTT. This encodes CASSIGALGNTEAFF.

This rearrangement joins TRBV11-3 to TRBJ2-5; 11 positions match TRBD2. V lost 1 base, J lost 2 bases, and 6 bases stayed unmatched. CDR1 and CDR2 (germline): SGHNT, YENEEA. The length of the CDR3 is 17 residues. The CDR3 DNA follows: TGTGCCAGCAGCTTAGGCGGGACTAGCGGAGAACAAGAGACCCAGTACTTC. Translated: CASSLGGTSGEQETQYF.

The chain joins TRBV30 to TRBJ1-3; D is unresolved. Per germline, CDR1 GTSNPN and CDR2 SVGIG (reference sequence). Trimming pared 5 bases from V and 1 base from J, leaving 9 bases between. CDR3 length: 13 amino acids. DNA of the CDR3: TGTGCCTGGCGACACTCATCTGGAAACACCATATATTTT. Translated: CAWRHSSGNTIYF.